This TCR beta chain comes out of a study of monozygotic twins with inflammatory bowel disease. Broader study findings: Differences in immunosuppressive treatment may have been a source of added variability in patient repertoires.

Concerning this clonotype itself: Its antigen is still unknown.

TCRdb re-called the 5' RACE reads; every CDR3 protein appears as one record, without DNA. This table holds more than 350,000 distinct CDR3 sequences. The germline gives CDR1 SGHRS, CDR2 YFSETQ. CDR3 length: 13 residues. This sequence joins TRBV5-1 and TRBJ1-2. The material sequenced was blood. The clonotype originates from a human donor with ulcerative colitis or Crohn's disease, or a healthy co-twin of an affected twin (not recorded which). The CDR3 region is CASSPSEVYGYTF.